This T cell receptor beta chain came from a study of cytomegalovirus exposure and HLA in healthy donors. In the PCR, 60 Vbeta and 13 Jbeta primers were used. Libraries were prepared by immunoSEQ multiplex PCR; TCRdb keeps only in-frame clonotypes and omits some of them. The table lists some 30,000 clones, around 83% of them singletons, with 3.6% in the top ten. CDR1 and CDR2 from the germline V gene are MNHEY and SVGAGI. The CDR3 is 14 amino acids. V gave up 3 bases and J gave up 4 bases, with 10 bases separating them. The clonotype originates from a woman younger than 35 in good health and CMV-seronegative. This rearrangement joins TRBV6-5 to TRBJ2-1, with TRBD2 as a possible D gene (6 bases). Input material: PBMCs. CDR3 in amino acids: CASSYSSEYNEQFF. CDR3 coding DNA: TGTGCCAGCAGTTATTCTAGCGAATACAATGAGCAGTTCTTC.